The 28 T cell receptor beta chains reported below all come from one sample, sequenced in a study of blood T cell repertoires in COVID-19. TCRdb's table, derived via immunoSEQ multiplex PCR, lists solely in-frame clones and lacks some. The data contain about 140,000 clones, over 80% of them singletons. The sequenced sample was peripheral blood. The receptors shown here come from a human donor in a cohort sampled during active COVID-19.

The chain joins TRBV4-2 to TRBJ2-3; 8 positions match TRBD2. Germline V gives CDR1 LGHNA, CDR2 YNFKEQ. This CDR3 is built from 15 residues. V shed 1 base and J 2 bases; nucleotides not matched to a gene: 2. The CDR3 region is CASSQAAGDTDTQYF. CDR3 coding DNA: TGTGCCAGCAGCCAAGCAGCGGGAGACACAGATACGCAGTATTTT.

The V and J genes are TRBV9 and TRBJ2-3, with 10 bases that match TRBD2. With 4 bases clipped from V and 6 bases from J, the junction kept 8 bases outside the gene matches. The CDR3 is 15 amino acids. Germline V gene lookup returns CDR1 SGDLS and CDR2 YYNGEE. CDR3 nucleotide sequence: TGTGCCAGCAGCCAGCGGGAGGGCCTGACGGATACGCAGTATTTT. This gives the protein CASSQREGLTDTQYF.

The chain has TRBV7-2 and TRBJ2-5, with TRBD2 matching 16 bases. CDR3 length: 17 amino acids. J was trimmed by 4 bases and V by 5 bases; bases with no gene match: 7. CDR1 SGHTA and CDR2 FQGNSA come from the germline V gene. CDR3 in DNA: TGTGCCAGCAGCGAGGGACTAGCGGGAGGGAGTGGAGAGACCCAGTACTTC. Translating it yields CASSEGLAGGSGETQYF.

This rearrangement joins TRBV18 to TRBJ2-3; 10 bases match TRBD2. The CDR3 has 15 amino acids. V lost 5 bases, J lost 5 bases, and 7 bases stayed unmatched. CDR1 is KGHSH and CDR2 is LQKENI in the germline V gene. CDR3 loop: CASSGTSGMGDTQYF. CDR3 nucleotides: TGTGCCAGCTCAGGAACTAGCGGGATGGGAGATACGCAGTATTTT.

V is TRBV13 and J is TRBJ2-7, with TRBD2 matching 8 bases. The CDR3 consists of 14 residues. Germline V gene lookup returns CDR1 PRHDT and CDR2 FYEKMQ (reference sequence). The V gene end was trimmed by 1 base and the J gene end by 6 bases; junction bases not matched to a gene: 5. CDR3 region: CASSLAGGGREQYF. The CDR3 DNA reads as TGTGCCAGCAGCTTAGCGGGCGGGGGGCGCGAGCAGTACTTC.

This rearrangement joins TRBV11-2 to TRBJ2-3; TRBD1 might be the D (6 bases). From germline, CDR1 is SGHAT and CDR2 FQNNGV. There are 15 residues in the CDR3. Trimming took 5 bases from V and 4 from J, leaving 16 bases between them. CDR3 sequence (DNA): TGTGCCAGCAGCCAGGGGACCGGTGGGGCAGATACGCAGTATTTT. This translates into CASSQGTGGADTQYF. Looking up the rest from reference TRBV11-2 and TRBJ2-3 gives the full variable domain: EAGVAQSPRYKIIEKRQSVAFWCNPISGHATLYWYQQILGQGPKLLIQFQNNGVVDDSQLPKDRFSAERLKGVDSTLKIQPAKLEDSAVYLCASSQGTGGADTQYFGPGTRLTVL.

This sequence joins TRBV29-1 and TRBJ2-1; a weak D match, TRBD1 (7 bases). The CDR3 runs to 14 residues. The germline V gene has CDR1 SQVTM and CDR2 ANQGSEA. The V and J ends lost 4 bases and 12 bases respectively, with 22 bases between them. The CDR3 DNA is TGCAGCGTTGTCGAGTGGCAGGGGGGTGGTGGGCAGTTCTTC. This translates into CSVVEWQGGGGQFF.

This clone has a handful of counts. CDR3 sequence reads: CASSSGTSLYEQYF. The CDR3 DNA sequence: TGCGCCAGCAGCTCAGGGACTTCCCTCTACGAGCAGTACTTC. J is TRBJ2-7 and V is TRBV5-1; D perhaps matches TRBD2 (6 bases). CDR1 is SGHRS, CDR2 YFSETQ, per germline. This CDR3 region has 14 residues. Trimming cost V 3 bases and J 3 bases, with 13 bases left between them.

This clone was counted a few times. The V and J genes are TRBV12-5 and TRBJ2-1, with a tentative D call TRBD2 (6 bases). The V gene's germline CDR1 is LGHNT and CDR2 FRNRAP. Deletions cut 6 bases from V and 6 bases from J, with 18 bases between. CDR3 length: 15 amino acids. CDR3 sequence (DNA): TGTGCTAGTGGATCGGCGGGACTGATGATCAATGAGCAGTTCTTC. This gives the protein CASGSAGLMINEQFF.

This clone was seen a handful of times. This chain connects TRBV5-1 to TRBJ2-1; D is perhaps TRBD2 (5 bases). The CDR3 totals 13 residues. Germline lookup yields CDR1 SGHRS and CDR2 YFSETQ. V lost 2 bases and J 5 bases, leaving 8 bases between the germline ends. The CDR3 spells CASSFHGDNEQFF. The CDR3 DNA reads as TGCGCCAGCAGCTTCCACGGGGACAATGAGCAGTTCTTC.

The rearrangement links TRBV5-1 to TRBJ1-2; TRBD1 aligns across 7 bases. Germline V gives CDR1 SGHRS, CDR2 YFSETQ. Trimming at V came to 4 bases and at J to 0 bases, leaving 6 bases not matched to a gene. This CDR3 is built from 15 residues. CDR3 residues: CASSDPGGANYGYTF. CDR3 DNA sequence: TGCGCCAGCAGCGACCCAGGGGGAGCTAACTATGGCTACACCTTC.

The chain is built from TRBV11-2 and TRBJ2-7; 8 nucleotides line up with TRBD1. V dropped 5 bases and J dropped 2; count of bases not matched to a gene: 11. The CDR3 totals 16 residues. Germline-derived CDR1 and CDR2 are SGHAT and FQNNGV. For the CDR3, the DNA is TGTGCCAGCAGCCCACGCCGGGACAGGTTACCCTACGAGCAGTACTTC. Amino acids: CASSPRRDRLPYEQYF.

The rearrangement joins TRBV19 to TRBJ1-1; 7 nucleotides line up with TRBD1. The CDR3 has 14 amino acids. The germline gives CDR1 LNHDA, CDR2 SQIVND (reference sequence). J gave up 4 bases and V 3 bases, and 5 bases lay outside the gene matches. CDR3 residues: CASSMTGRRTEAFF. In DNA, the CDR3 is TGTGCCAGTAGTATGACAGGGCGACGCACTGAAGCTTTCTTT.

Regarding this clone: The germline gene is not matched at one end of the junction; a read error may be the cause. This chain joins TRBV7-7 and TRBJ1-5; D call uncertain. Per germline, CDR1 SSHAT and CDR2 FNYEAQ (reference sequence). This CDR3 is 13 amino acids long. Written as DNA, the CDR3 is TGTGCTAGCAGCCCCGGGAACAATCAGCCCCAGCATTTT. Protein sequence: CASSPGNNQPQHF.

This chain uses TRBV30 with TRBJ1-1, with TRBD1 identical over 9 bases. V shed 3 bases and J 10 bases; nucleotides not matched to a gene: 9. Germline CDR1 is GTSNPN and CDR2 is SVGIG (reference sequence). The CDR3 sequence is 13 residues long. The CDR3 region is CAWRGRQGGSAFF. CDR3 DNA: TGTGCCTGGAGGGGGAGACAGGGGGGATCAGCTTTCTTT.

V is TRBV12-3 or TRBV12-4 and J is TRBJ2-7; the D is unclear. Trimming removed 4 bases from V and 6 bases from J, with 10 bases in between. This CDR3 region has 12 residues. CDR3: CASSSPPLEQYF. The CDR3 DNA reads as TGTGCCAGCAGTTCCCCCCCTCTCGAGCAGTACTTC.

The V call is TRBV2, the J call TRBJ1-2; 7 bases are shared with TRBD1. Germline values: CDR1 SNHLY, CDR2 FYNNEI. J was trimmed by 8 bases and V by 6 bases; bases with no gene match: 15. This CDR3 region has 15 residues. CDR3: CASSTSSSRQGGYTF. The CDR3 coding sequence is TGTGCCAGCAGCACCTCGTCAAGTAGACAGGGCGGCTACACCTTC.

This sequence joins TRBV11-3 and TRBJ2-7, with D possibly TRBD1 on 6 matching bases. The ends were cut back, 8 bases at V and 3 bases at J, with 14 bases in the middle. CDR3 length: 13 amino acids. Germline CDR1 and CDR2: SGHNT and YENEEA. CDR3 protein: CASAQGRNYEQYF. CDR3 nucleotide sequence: TGTGCCAGCGCACAGGGACGAAACTACGAGCAGTACTTC.

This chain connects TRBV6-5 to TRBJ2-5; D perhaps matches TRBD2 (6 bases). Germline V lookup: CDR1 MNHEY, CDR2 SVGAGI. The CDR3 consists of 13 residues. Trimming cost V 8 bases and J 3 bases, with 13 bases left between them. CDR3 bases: TGTGCCAGCCGTTTTAGCGGAGAAGAGACCCAGTACTTC. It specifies CASRFSGEETQYF.

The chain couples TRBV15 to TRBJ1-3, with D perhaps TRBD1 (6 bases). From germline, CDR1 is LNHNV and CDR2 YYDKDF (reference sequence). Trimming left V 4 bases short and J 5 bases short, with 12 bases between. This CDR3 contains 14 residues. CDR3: CATSTRDTRNTIYF. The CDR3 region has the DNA TGTGCCACCAGCACACGGGACACCCGAAACACCATATATTTT.

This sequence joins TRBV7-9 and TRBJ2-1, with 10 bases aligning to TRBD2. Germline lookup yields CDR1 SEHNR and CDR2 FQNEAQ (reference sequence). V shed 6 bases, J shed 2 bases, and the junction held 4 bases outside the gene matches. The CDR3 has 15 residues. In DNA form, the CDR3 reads TGTGCCAGCAGGTGGACTAGCGGACCCTACAATGAGCAGTTCTTC. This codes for CASRWTSGPYNEQFF. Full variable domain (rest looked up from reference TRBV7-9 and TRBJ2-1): DTGVSQNPRHKITKRGQNVTFRCDPISEHNRLYWYRQTLGQGPEFLTYFQNEAQLEKSRLLSDRFSAERPKGSFSTLEIQRTEQGDSAMYLCASRWTSGPYNEQFFGPGTRLTVL.

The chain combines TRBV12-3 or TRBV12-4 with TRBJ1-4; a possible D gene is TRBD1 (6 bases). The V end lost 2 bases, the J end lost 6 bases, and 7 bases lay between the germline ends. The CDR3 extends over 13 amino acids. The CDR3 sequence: CASSLSGDEKLFF. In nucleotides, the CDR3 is TGTGCCAGCAGTTTATCAGGGGATGAAAAACTGTTTTTT.

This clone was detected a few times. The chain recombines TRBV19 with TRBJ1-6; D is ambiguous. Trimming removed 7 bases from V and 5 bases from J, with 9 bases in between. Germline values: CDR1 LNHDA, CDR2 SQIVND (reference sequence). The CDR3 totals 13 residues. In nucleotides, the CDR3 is TGTGCCAGTAAACAGAATAATAATTCACCCCTCCACTTT. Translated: CASKQNNNSPLHF.

This CDR3 reads CASSMAALQETQYF. The CDR3, as DNA: TGTGCCAGTAGTATGGCAGCGCTACAAGAGACCCAGTACTTC. The chain links TRBV19 to TRBJ2-5; D is undetermined. Germline V gene lookup returns CDR1 LNHDA and CDR2 SQIVND (reference sequence). Trimming removed 3 bases from V and 2 bases from J, with 10 bases in between. The CDR3 sequence is 14 residues long.

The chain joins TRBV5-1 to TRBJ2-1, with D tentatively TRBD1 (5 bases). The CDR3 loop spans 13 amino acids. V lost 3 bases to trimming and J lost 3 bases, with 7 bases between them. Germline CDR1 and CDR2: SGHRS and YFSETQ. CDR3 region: CASSSQGYNEQFF. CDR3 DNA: TGCGCCAGCAGCTCCCAGGGCTACAATGAGCAGTTCTTC.

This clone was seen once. The CDR3 DNA sequence: TGTGCCAGCACGCCGGGGTTGAGACAAGAGACCCAGTACTTC. Translating gives CASTPGLRQETQYF. The chain carries TRBV19 and TRBJ2-5; perhaps TRBD2 as D (5 bases). Germline loops: CDR1 LNHDA, CDR2 SQIVND (reference sequence). The CDR3 covers 14 residues. V shed 9 bases and J shed 2 bases, with 16 bases lying between them.

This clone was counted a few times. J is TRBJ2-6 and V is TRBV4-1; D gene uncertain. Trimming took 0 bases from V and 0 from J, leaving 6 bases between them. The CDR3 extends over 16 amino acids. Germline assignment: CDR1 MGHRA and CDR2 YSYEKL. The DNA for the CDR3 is TGCGCCAGCAGCCAAGATTCGAGCTCTGGGGCCAACGTCCTGACTTTC. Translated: CASSQDSSSGANVLTF.

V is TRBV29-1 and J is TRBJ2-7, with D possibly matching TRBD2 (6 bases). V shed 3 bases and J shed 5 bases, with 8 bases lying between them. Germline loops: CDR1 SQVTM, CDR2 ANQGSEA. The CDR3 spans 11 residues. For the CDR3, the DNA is TGCAGCGTTGATGGAGGGAACGAGCAGTACTTC. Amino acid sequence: CSVDGGNEQYF.